This TCR beta chain was sequenced for a study of cytomegalovirus exposure and HLA in healthy donors. The study's findings and limits: HLA alleles were associated with 16,951 TCR beta sequences in a later analysis at 0.05 false discovery rate. For most TCR beta V segments, an earlier analysis put the productive rate at about 87% or about 30% of the time. In a later analysis, V- and J-gene trimming of beta chains associated with a DCLRE1C missense variant, replicated independently. Analyzed later, most CMV-associated TCR beta chains appeared HLA-restricted.

CDR1 PRHDT and CDR2 FYEKMQ come from the germline V gene (reference sequence). V lost 5 bases to trimming and J lost 4 bases; unmatched junction nucleotides: 7. This CDR3 spans 14 amino acids. Primers: 60 Vbeta forward and 13 Jbeta reverse. This table comes from immunoSEQ multiplex PCR, and its TCRdb copy is limited to in-frame clones, with some not included. The repertoire has 150,000 to 200,000 clones, 77% of them found once; the top ten carry roughly 1.4%. Note on this clone: What it binds is not known.

This rearrangement joins TRBV13 to TRBJ2-5, with 7 positions matching TRBD2. This receptor was taken from a man aged 18 to 30 in good health and CMV-seronegative. Sequencing used PBMCs. CDR3 in DNA: TGTGCCAGCAGCGTCGCGGGGGTGCGAGAGACCCAGTACTTC. This gives the protein CASSVAGVRETQYF.